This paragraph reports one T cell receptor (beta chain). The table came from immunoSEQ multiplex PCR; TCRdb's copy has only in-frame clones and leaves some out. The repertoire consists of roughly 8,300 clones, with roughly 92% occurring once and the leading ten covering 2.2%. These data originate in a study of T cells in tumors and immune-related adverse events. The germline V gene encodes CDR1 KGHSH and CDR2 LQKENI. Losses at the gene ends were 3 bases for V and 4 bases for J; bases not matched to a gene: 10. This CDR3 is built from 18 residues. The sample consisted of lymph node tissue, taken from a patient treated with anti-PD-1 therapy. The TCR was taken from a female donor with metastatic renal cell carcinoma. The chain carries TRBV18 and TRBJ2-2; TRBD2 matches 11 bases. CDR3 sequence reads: CASSPTSSGRMFTGELFF. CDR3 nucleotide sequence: TGTGCCAGCTCACCGACCTCTAGCGGGAGGATGTTCACCGGGGAGCTGTTTTTT.